This T cell receptor beta chain was identified in a study of long-term antiretroviral therapy in people with HIV. Germline V gene data show CDR1 as LNHDA and CDR2 as SQIVND (reference sequence). The CDR3 runs 15 residues. V was cut by 3 bases and J by 3 bases, with 12 bases left in between. Survey level was the resolution at which the v3.0 immunoSEQ assay ran. Sequencing was performed with immunoSEQ multiplex PCR; in TCRdb, only in-frame clones are kept and a portion is missing. Of roughly 25,000 clones in the sample, around 85% are singletons; the top ten hold roughly 10%. The specimen was unsorted PBMCs, collected 2.3 years after starting antiretroviral therapy. The rearrangement joins TRBV19 to TRBJ2-1; D uncertain. The TCR comes from a man aged 40-55 years with HIV. The CDR3 nucleotides read TGTGCCAGTAGTATCCGGCAGACTCACTACAATGAGCAGTTCTTC. Protein product: CASSIRQTHYNEQFF.